This T cell receptor beta chain was recovered during a study of technical replicates of blood from a handful of donors. Sequencing was performed with immunoSEQ multiplex PCR; in TCRdb, only in-frame clones are kept and a portion is missing. The data show roughly 93,000 clones, approximately 94% seen once. The CDR3 extends over 14 amino acids. Germline loops: CDR1 LGHNA, CDR2 YNFKEQ. V lost 0 bases and J 10 bases, leaving 13 bases between the germline ends. The sequenced sample was T cells isolated from PBMCs. The rearrangement joins TRBV4-2 to TRBJ2-1; unclear D gene. This receptor was obtained from a human donor in good health. The CDR3 is CASSQDRVPEEQFF. The DNA for the CDR3 is TGTGCCAGCAGCCAAGATCGGGTTCCCGAGGAGCAGTTCTTC.